The present TCR beta chain was sequenced within a study of beta chain features in type 1 diabetes. Study observations and caveats: When cDNA is sequenced, cells with high TCR expression could be over-represented. Any HLA type influence on TCRB rearrangement was left unresolved here.

The germline CDR1 and CDR2 sequences are SGDLS and YYNGEE. With 0 bases removed from V and 3 bases from J, the gap between germline ends came to 9 bases. This CDR3 is built from 14 residues. As concerns this clone: Its antigen is still unknown.

Expressed TCRB transcripts got sequenced, as all isolated RNA was reverse transcribed. Each sample of naive, central memory or regulatory T cells had, on average, about 3.6 million reads. Assay: immunoSEQ multiplex PCR; the TCRdb copy retains only in-frame clones and omits some. In the table there are about 250,000 clones, roughly 15% of which are singletons. This TCR was sampled from a woman aged 40 to 50 in good health. Sequenced: naive CD4+ T cells from blood. The J gene is TRBJ1-1, the V gene TRBV9; possible D gene TRBD1, 5 bases. The CDR3 coding sequence is TGTGCCAGCAGCGTAGAGGGAGGGGACACTGAAGCTTTCTTT. This codes for CASSVEGGDTEAFF.